Detailed here is one TCR beta chain. Its antigen target is currently unknown. No per-base quality is available; no much larger clone lies one base away. TCRbeta CDR3 regions were amplified from genomic DNA using the immunoSEQ Assay, a bias-controlled multiplex PCR. Processing in the source paper ran as follows. Within the assay, amplification of reference gene primers was used to estimate how many nucleated cells each sample contained. To quantify the absolute abundance of each unique TCRbeta CDR3 rearrangement, sequence reads were collapsed and filtered. For each sample, productive Simpson clonality was calculated by taking the square root of Simpson's diversity index across productive rearrangements. The source is immuneACCESS, and TCRdb retained only in-frame sequences with V and J called. Part of the clones is not carried over; for the studies checked, unresolved V genes explain less than half of this, and the remainder is unexplained. V and J calls and clone size follow that table, whereas D and trimming were derived from the DNA. The sample profile shows over 450,000 clones; roughly nine tenths of them were found once. The ten largest clones take up about 1% of the sample.

The source of the sample is a study of blood T cell repertoires in COVID-19 (dated by TCRdb to 2020 to 2021). For context, the study as a whole: Samples covering the acute and convalescent phases of COVID-19 were provided by collaborators in the United States, Italy and Spain. The prospective study material was composed of cDNA or gDNA derived from T cells, B-cell-depleted T cells, or PBMCs. Where HLA class I and class II types were available, the types were taken from metadata supplied by the sample provider, not from assay-based typing. The samples were drawn from two sources: the first 160 participants of the ongoing ImmuneRACE study, and 950 to 1,500 subjects contributed by 6 global collaborators. The repertoires were released in a freely available public database intended as a resource for research on the immune response to SARS-CoV-2. Sample metadata almost always included a de-identified subject ID, COVID-19 status, age in years and sex. Subjects who had been exposed to COVID-19, were actively infected with it, or had recovered from it provided the deeply sampled blood TCRbeta repertoires that made up the dataset.

In Seattle, one collaborating source enrolled patients while the infection was active and tracked those patients longitudinally over the course of disease. Collaborating institutions collected whole blood in K2EDTA tubes following their own protocols. For TCRbeta analysis, collaborators shipped samples in one of three forms: frozen whole blood, isolated PBMCs, or DNA extracted from either of those sample types. General findings and caveats noted by the study authors: The quantity of clinical and demographic metadata differed by source and by participant and was supplied without curation.

The specimen was peripheral blood. The receptor comes from a young man with COVID-19, enrolled during active disease.

The CDR3: CASSPPPGLAGEVDTQYF. The DNA sequence follows: TGTGCCAGTAGCCCCCCTCCGGGACTAGCGGGAGAAGTGGATACGCAGTATTTT. The chain employs TRBV19 and TRBJ2-3, with 14 central nucleotides matching TRBD2. V is pruned by 6 bases and J by 6 bases, leaving 14 bases of the junction without a gene match. The CDR1 and CDR2 encoded by the germline V gene (reference sequence) are LNHDA and SQIVND. The CDR3 goes from the cysteine to the phenylalanine over 18 residues. Of all the DNA, just the CDR3 is kept, 54 bases in frame from base 1.